This is a list of T cell receptor beta chains from one sample in a study of cytomegalovirus exposure and HLA in healthy donors. Sequenced by immunoSEQ multiplex PCR; TCRdb stores in-frame clones only, minus some. This sample has 150,000 to 200,000 clones; about four fifths occur once, and the top ten carry 1.1%. Sequenced sample: PBMCs. The receptors stem from a woman between 40 and 50 years old in good health and CMV-seronegative. Each CDR3 is given with its conserved first and last residue. D genes are given only for firm matches. Only some rows state a clone size, as once, few, many or a class for expanded clones.

-	TRBV19	TRBJ1-1	TRBD1	TGTGCCAGTAGTATCGAAGACAGGGGGCGCGGGAACACTGAAGCTTTCTTT	CASSIEDRGRGNTEAFF
-	TRBV10-3	TRBJ1-3	-	TGTGCCATCGGCTCGGTCAGGGGCAGAGGTGGAAACACCATATATTTT	CAIGSVRGRGGNTIYF
-	TRBV30	TRBJ2-1	TRBD2	TGTGCCTGGAGTGTACTAGGTCTAGCGGTCAATGAGCAGTTCTTC	CAWSVLGLAVNEQFF
few	TRBV30	TRBJ2-2	TRBD2	TGTGCCTGGAGATTAGCGGGAGCGAACACCGGGGAGCTGTTTTTT	CAWRLAGANTGELFF
once	TRBV13	TRBJ1-2	TRBD1	TGTGCCAGTCAGGGGGAAGCTCATGGCTACACCTTC	CASQGEAHGYTF
-	TRBV19	TRBJ2-3	TRBD2	TGTGCCAGTAGACTCGGGACTAGCGCCACAGATACGCAGTATTTT	CASRLGTSATDTQYF
-	TRBV7-3	TRBJ2-1	TRBD1	TGTGCCAGCAGACCACAGGGGGCAGGCTACAATGAGCAGTTCTTC	CASRPQGAGYNEQFF
-	TRBV6-4	TRBJ2-1	TRBD2	TGTGCCAGCAGCGCCGGGACTAGCTCCTACAATGAGCAGTTCTTC	CASSAGTSSYNEQFF
few	TRBV25-1	TRBJ2-7	TRBD2	TGTGCCAGCAGTGCCGGCGGGAGCGTCGACGAGCAGTACTTC	CASSAGGSVDEQYF
once	TRBV11-3	TRBJ2-1	TRBD2	TGTGCCAGCAGCTTAGATCCCGGGAGGGTCGATGAGCAGTTCTTC	CASSLDPGRVDEQFF
-	TRBV4-3	TRBJ2-1	TRBD2	TGCGCCAGCAGCCAAGAAGAAGCTAGCGGGAGTGGCAATGAGCAGTTCTTC	CASSQEEASGSGNEQFF
-	TRBV25-1	TRBJ1-5	-	TGTGCCAGCAGTGAATGGGGGGGTCAGCCCCAGCATTTT	CASSEWGGQPQHF
-	TRBV7-2	TRBJ2-1	TRBD2	TGTGCCAGCAGCCCCGGACTAGCGGGAGGAGATGAGCAGTTCTTC	CASSPGLAGGDEQFF
once	TRBV6-6	TRBJ1-2	-	TGTGCCAGCACCCCGGGGTCCCGTCGAGCCCGGTGGGGCTACACCTTC	CASTPGSRRARWGYTF
-	TRBV11-3	TRBJ1-5	-	TGTGCCAGCAGCTTAACTTCGTTGGAGCCCCAGCATTTT	CASSLTSLEPQHF
-	TRBV11-3	TRBJ1-3	TRBD1	TGTGCCAGCACAGTAAGGAGAGGGGGCGCGACGGGAAACACCATATATTTT	CASTVRRGGATGNTIYF
-	TRBV11-3	TRBJ2-2	-	TGTGCCAGCAGCAGACTATACACCGGGGAGCTGTTTTTT	CASSRLYTGELFF
-	TRBV7-3	TRBJ1-1	-	TGTGCCAGCAGCTTAACGGGGCCCACTGAAGCTTTCTTT	CASSLTGPTEAFF
once	TRBV7-9	TRBJ2-7	TRBD1	TGTGCCAGCAGCTTAGGGGGACAGCGAGACGAGCAGTACTTC	CASSLGGQRDEQYF
-	TRBV5-1	TRBJ1-1	-	TGCGCCAGCAGCTCCCGGGGTGGGGATACTGAAGCTTTCTTT	CASSSRGGDTEAFF
-	TRBV5-6	TRBJ2-6	TRBD1	TGTGCCAGCAGCCCGGCCACAGGGGACACAACTGGGGCCAACGTCCTGACTTTC	CASSPATGDTTGANVLTF
-	TRBV14	TRBJ2-1	TRBD2	TGTGCCAGCAGCCAATTCGGTGGGACTAGTCTCTACAATGAGCAGTTCTTC	CASSQFGGTSLYNEQFF
-	TRBV12-5	TRBJ1-5	-	TGTGCTAGTGGTTTGGTACTCTGGGGGCAGGGTTTTAGTCAGCCCCAGCATTTT	CASGLVLWGQGFSQPQHF
-	TRBV6-1	TRBJ1-1	-	TGTGCCAGCAGTGAGCCTAGCACTGAAGCTTTCTTT	CASSEPSTEAFF
once	TRBV29-1	TRBJ2-5	TRBD1	TGCAGCGTTGTGGTTTCAGGGGGTACGGAAGAGACCCAGTACTTC	CSVVVSGGTEETQYF
-	TRBV19	TRBJ2-3	TRBD2	TGTGCCAGTAGTAACCCCCCCACACACGGGGGGGCATACGATACGCAGTATTTT	CASSNPPTHGGAYDTQYF
-	TRBV28	TRBJ1-2	-	TGTGCCAGCAGCCCACCGGGACACCCACGCGGCTACACCTTC	CASSPPGHPRGYTF
-	TRBV4-2	TRBJ1-5	TRBD1	TGTGCCAGCAGCCCAGACAGGGTTCAGCCCCAGCATTTT	CASSPDRVQPQHF
-	TRBV29-1	TRBJ1-1	TRBD1	TGCAGCGTTGCCGGGACAGTCACTGAAGCTTTCTTT	CSVAGTVTEAFF
-	TRBV14	TRBJ2-1	TRBD2	TGTGCCAGCAGCCAAGGGAAGATCACTAGCGGGGTAAATGGGCAGTTCTTC	CASSQGKITSGVNGQFF
-	TRBV7-8	TRBJ2-5	-	TGTGCCAGCAGCTTAGGGCAGATCCAAGAGACCCAGTACTTC	CASSLGQIQETQYF
-	TRBV4-2	TRBJ1-5	TRBD1	TGTGCCAGCAGCCAGGCTCAGGGGGGCAATCAGCCCCAGCATTTT	CASSQAQGGNQPQHF
-	TRBV6-1	TRBJ1-1	-	TGTGCCAGCAGTGAAATAAAGGGCAGGGGAAAGGAAGTGGCTTTCTTT	CASSEIKGRGKEVAFF
few	TRBV7-2	TRBJ2-7	TRBD2	TGTGCCAGCAGCCCTACTAGCGGGAGCTCCTACGAGCAGTACTTC	CASSPTSGSSYEQYF
-	TRBV25-1	TRBJ2-3	-	TGTGCCAGCCGTCGGGAAAGCACAGATACGCAGTATTTT	CASRRESTDTQYF
-	TRBV9	TRBJ2-1	TRBD2	TGTGCCAGCAGCCTGGGACTAGCGAATTACAATGAGCAGTTCTTC	CASSLGLANYNEQFF
-	TRBV5-1	TRBJ1-1	-	TGCGCCAGCAGCTCCGCGGCGGACACTGAAGCTTTCTTT	CASSSAADTEAFF
-	TRBV4-3	TRBJ2-3	TRBD2	TGCGCCAGCAGCCAAGGTAGCGGGAGTGGGACAGATACGCAGTATTTT	CASSQGSGSGTDTQYF
-	TRBV6-5	TRBJ2-6	-	TGTGCCAGCAGTTACCGGTACTCTGGGGCCAACGTCCTGACTTTC	CASSYRYSGANVLTF
-	TRBV27	TRBJ2-1	TRBD1	TGTGCCAGCAGTTCGTGGACAGGGTATGACAATGAGCAGTTCTTC	CASSSWTGYDNEQFF
few	TRBV6-5	TRBJ2-1	TRBD2	TGTGCCAGCAGTTACGGGACTAGTGACTACAATGAGCAGTTCTTC	CASSYGTSDYNEQFF
-	TRBV4-3	TRBJ2-4	-	TGCGCCAGCAGCCAGGGGCGACAGACTTGGGCCAAAAACATTCAGTACTTC	CASSQGRQTWAKNIQYF
once	TRBV11-2	TRBJ2-2	-	TGTGCCAGCAGCTCTAGCTTCATGACGAACACCGGGGAGCTGTTTTTT	CASSSSFMTNTGELFF
-	TRBV7-2	TRBJ1-2	TRBD1	TGTGCCAGCAGCTACAATCTACAGGGGGAAGGCTACACCTTC	CASSYNLQGEGYTF
-	TRBV7-3	TRBJ2-2	-	TGTGCCAGCAGCTTAACTTACTCAGCGCTCACCGGGGAGCTGTTTTTT	CASSLTYSALTGELFF
-	TRBV5-8	TRBJ1-2	-	TGTGCCAGCAGCTTTACTACAGGAGTCGCCTATGGCTACACCTTC	CASSFTTGVAYGYTF
-	TRBV4-1	TRBJ1-1	-	TGCGCCAGCAGCCCCCCAGGGGTTACGACTGAAGCTTTCTTT	CASSPPGVTTEAFF
once	TRBV9	TRBJ2-4	TRBD1	TGTGCCAGCAGCGGGGGACAGGGGGTTGGAGTAGCGGAAAACATTCAGTACTTC	CASSGGQGVGVAENIQYF
-	TRBV2	TRBJ1-5	TRBD1	TGTGCCAGCAGTGGAACAGGGGCCCAAAATCAGCCCCAGCATTTT	CASSGTGAQNQPQHF
-	TRBV7-2	TRBJ1-5	-	TGTGCCAGCAGCTTAGGGGCGCACACATCGAATCAGCCCCAGCATTTT	CASSLGAHTSNQPQHF
-	TRBV30	TRBJ2-1	TRBD1	TGTGCCTGGAAATACGGGACAGGGGAGGGTGAGCAGTTCTTC	CAWKYGTGEGEQFF
-	TRBV4-3	TRBJ2-5	-	TGCGCCAGCAGCCAAGACCTGTTCATACAGACCCAGTACTTC	CASSQDLFIQTQYF
-	TRBV30	TRBJ2-3	TRBD2	TGTGCCTGGAGTAGGCTAGCGGGAGGAACAGATACGCAGTATTTT	CAWSRLAGGTDTQYF
few	TRBV5-8	TRBJ2-7	TRBD1	TGTGCCAGCAGCTCTGAAAACTGGGGACAGGGCTTCTACGAGCAGTACTTC	CASSSENWGQGFYEQYF
-	TRBV19	TRBJ2-7	-	TGTGCCAGTAGTCCGGGAGAAGTGTTGGAGCAGTACTTC	CASSPGEVLEQYF
-	TRBV29-1	TRBJ2-5	-	TGCAGCGTGGGAGAGAGACCACAAGAGACCCAGTACTTC	CSVGERPQETQYF
once	TRBV11-2	TRBJ2-3	TRBD1	TGTGCCAGCAGTCCCGGGACAGTAGATTCCCCATCGCAGTATTTT	CASSPGTVDSPSQYF
-	TRBV7-6	TRBJ2-1	TRBD2	TGTGCCAGCAGCTTAACACTAGCGGTCTACAATGAGCAGTTCTTC	CASSLTLAVYNEQFF
-	TRBV7-2	TRBJ2-1	TRBD2	TGTGCCAGCAGCTTATGGCCGGCGGGAGGGGGGAATGAGCAGTTCTTC	CASSLWPAGGGNEQFF
-	TRBV9	TRBJ2-1	TRBD1	TGTGCCAGCAGCGTAGAGGGGACAGGGTACAATGAGCAGTTCTTC	CASSVEGTGYNEQFF